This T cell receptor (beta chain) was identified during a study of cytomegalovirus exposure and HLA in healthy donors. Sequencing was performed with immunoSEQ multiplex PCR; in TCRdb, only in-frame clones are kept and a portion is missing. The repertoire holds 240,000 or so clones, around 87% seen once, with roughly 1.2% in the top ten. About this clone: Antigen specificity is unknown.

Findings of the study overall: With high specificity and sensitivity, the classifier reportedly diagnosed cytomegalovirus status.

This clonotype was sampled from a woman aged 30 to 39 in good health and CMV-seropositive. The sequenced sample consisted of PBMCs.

CDR3 sequence (DNA): TGTGCCAGCAGGACTAGCGGGGGCCCCACCGATACGCAGTATTTT. Its translation: CASRTSGGPTDTQYF. The V and J genes are TRBV5-4 and TRBJ2-3; TRBD2 matches 12 bases. Germline assignment: CDR1 SGHNT and CDR2 YYREEE (reference sequence). Losses at the gene ends were 5 bases for V and 6 bases for J; bases not matched to a gene: 7. The CDR3 totals 15 residues.